Below are 18 T cell receptor beta chains sequenced from a single sample in a study of memory CD4+ T cells and cytomegalovirus serostatus. The sort gate was single viable CD3+CD4+CD8-CD45RO+ cells for memory CD4+ T cells. Profiling relied on immunoSEQ multiplex PCR, and the TCRdb table lists in-frame clones only, not all of them. The sample lists 35,000 to 45,000 clones, 75% to 85% seen once, with 0.65% to 0.85% in the top ten. Source material: memory CD4+ T cells from blood. These receptors originate from an adult in good health and CMV-seronegative.

This chain connects TRBV6-6 to TRBJ1-2; D gene uncertain. The germline V gene encodes CDR1 MNHNY and CDR2 SVGAGI (reference sequence). V was pared by 6 bases and J by 4 bases, with 12 bases between. The CDR3 has 13 residues. The CDR3 reads CASRSFGIYGYTF. In DNA, the CDR3 is TGTGCCAGCAGGAGCTTTGGGATCTATGGCTACACCTTC.

The rearrangement uses TRBV4-2 and TRBJ1-2; TRBD1 matches at 8 bases. This CDR3 contains 14 residues. Germline assignment: CDR1 LGHNA and CDR2 YNFKEQ. V trimming: 3 bases; J trimming: 2 bases; junction bases outside the gene matches: 2. The CDR3 DNA is TGTGCCAGCAGCCAGGACAGGGCGAACTATGGCTACACCTTC. It is translated as CASSQDRANYGYTF.

The chain uses TRBV6-4 and TRBJ2-3; 8 nucleotides agree with TRBD2. Trimming at V came to 2 bases and at J to 0 bases, leaving 4 bases not matched to a gene. Germline assignment: CDR1 MRHNA and CDR2 SNTAGT. The CDR3 runs 16 residues. In DNA, the CDR3 is TGTGCCAGCAGTGACGCGGGGGGCCCTAGCACAGATACGCAGTATTTT. Translation: CASSDAGGPSTDTQYF.

A single count supports this clone. This chain uses TRBV7-8 with TRBJ1-2; D ambiguous. The CDR3 has 12 residues. CDR1 and CDR2 from the germline V gene are SGHVS and FQNEAQ. V was pared by 8 bases and J by 3 bases, with 10 bases between. This chain's CDR3 is CASAGRDYGYTF. The DNA of the CDR3 is TGTGCCAGCGCGGGGAGGGACTATGGCTACACCTTC.

The chain uses TRBV11-2 and TRBJ2-1, with TRBD1 identical over 7 bases. V gave up 5 bases and J gave up 4 bases; unmatched junction bases: 8. Germline V lookup: CDR1 SGHAT, CDR2 FQNNGV. This CDR3 region has 15 residues. The CDR3: CASSGMGTDYNEQFF. For the CDR3, the DNA is TGTGCCAGCAGCGGGATGGGGACAGATTACAATGAGCAGTTCTTC. The variable domain in full, with the rest retrieved from reference TRBV11-2 and TRBJ2-1, is EAGVAQSPRYKIIEKRQSVAFWCNPISGHATLYWYQQILGQGPKLLIQFQNNGVVDDSQLPKDRFSAERLKGVDSTLKIQPAKLEDSAVYLCASSGMGTDYNEQFFGPGTRLTVL.

The rearrangement joins TRBV7-9 to TRBJ1-1; D gene uncertain. The CDR3 contains 13 residues. Between the trimmed V and J ends, which lost 2 bases and 8 bases, there was a span of 12 bases. Germline CDR1 and CDR2: SEHNR and FQNEAQ (reference sequence). CDR3 in amino acids: CASSLRTQTEAFF. DNA of the CDR3: TGTGCCAGCAGCTTAAGGACTCAGACAGAAGCTTTCTTT.

V and J are TRBV1 and TRBJ2-2. TRBV1 is an annotated pseudogene. CDR3 length equals 14 residues. CDR3 region: CTSSPAFWGGELFF. CDR3 in DNA: TGCACCAGCAGCCCGGCCTTTTGGGGCGGGGAGCTGTTTTTT.

This sequence joins TRBV12-1 and TRBJ1-6. TRBV12-1 is designated a pseudogene. The CDR3 is made up of 15 amino acids. CDR3 in DNA: TGTGCCAGCAGCTGTGAGGCTGGGCCCCATTCACCCCTCCACTTT. Its protein is CASSCEAGPHSPLHF.

The V call is TRBV6-6, the J call TRBJ2-7; weak D call: TRBD2 (6 bases). Trimming removed 8 bases from V and 4 bases from J, with 12 bases in between. The germline gives CDR1 MNHNY, CDR2 SVGAGI (reference sequence). The CDR3 extends over 12 amino acids. CDR3 DNA sequence: TGTGCCAGCGGAGTCGGGGGATACGAGCAGTACTTC. Its protein product is CASGVGGYEQYF.

The V call is TRBV2, the J call TRBJ1-1; a weak D match, TRBD1 (6 bases). V was pared by 4 bases and J by 6 bases, with 15 bases between. The germline CDR1 and CDR2 sequences are SNHLY and FYNNEI. This CDR3 is built from 14 residues. The CDR3, as DNA: TGTGCCAGCAGTGGTATGGGGGCGGGCGCTGAAGCTTTCTTT. Its translation is CASSGMGAGAEAFF.

The rearrangement links TRBV6-5 to TRBJ1-1; D gene unclear. CDR1 and CDR2 from the germline V gene are MNHEY and SVGAGI. This CDR3 has 13 residues. Trimming removed 4 bases from V and 0 bases from J, with 6 bases in between. CDR3 sequence: CASSSPMNTEAFF. CDR3 DNA sequence: TGTGCCAGCAGTTCCCCGATGAACACTGAAGCTTTCTTT.

The gene calls are TRBV4-3 and TRBJ2-7; D ambiguous. V was trimmed by 1 base and J by 0 bases, leaving 10 bases between them. The CDR3 contains 15 residues. Per germline, CDR1 LGHNA and CDR2 YSLEER. The CDR3 DNA sequence: TGCGCCAGCAGCCAAGGACTGGAGAGCTCCTACGAGCAGTACTTC. It encodes CASSQGLESSYEQYF.

The chain combines TRBV7-3 with TRBJ2-2, with 10 bases fitting TRBD2. After removal of 5 bases from V and 2 bases from J, the junction contained 8 bases not matched to a gene. Germline CDR1 SGHTA, CDR2 FQGTGA. The CDR3 runs to 17 residues. DNA for the CDR3: TGTGCCAGCAGCCCACATAGCGGGGGGTCCAACACCGGGGAGCTGTTTTTT. This translates into CASSPHSGGSNTGELFF. Filled out from reference TRBV7-3 and TRBJ2-2, the complete variable domain reads GAGVSQTPSNKVTEKGKYVELRCDPISGHTALYWYRQSLGQGPEFLIYFQGTGAADDSGLPNDRFFAVRPEGSVSTLKIQRTERGDSAVYLCASSPHSGGSNTGELFFGEGSRLTVL.

This chain joins TRBV7-2 and TRBJ2-3; D gene ambiguous. Germline CDR1 SGHTA, CDR2 FQGNSA. Trimming stripped 1 base from V and 1 base from J, with 12 bases between. The CDR3 consists of 16 residues. The CDR3 DNA is TGTGCCAGCAGCTTAGAGTTCCGCGGCGGCACAGATACGCAGTATTTT. This gives the protein CASSLEFRGGTDTQYF.

This clone is medium-sized. V and J are TRBV6-5 and TRBJ2-2; possible D gene TRBD2, 5 bases. CDR1 and CDR2 (germline): MNHEY, SVGAGI. CDR3 length: 14 residues. V dropped 4 bases and J dropped 1 base, with 7 bases sitting between them. The CDR3 DNA sequence: TGTGCCAGCAGTTTCGCGGGGAACACCGGGGAGCTGTTTTTT. Its translation: CASSFAGNTGELFF.

The table lists this clone with a count of one. The chain recombines TRBV5-4 with TRBJ1-3; no clear D. The CDR3 length is 14 residues. Per germline, CDR1 SGHNT and CDR2 YYREEE (reference sequence). V lost 0 bases and J 0 bases, leaving 4 bases between the germline ends. The CDR3 sequence is CASSLGISGNTIYF. CDR3 DNA: TGTGCCAGCAGCTTGGGTATCTCTGGAAACACCATATATTTT. Full variable domain (remainder filled in from reference TRBV5-4 and TRBJ1-3): ETGVTQSPTHLIKTRGQQVTLRCSSQSGHNTVSWYQQALGQGPQFIFQYYREEENGRGNFPPRFSGLQFPNYSSELNVNALELDDSALYLCASSLGISGNTIYFGEGSWLTVV.

The chain employs TRBV5-1 and TRBJ2-2; the match to TRBD2 covers 10 bases. CDR1 and CDR2 from the germline V gene are SGHRS and YFSETQ. The CDR3 has 18 amino acids. Trimming removed 0 bases from V and 1 base from J; junction bases left unmatched: 6. CDR3 amino acids: CASSLVPSGGLNTGELFF. CDR3 sequence (DNA): TGCGCCAGCAGCTTGGTGCCTAGCGGGGGCCTGAACACCGGGGAGCTGTTTTTT.

The chain joins TRBV5-1 to TRBJ2-5; D ambiguous. V was pared by 2 bases and J by 5 bases, with 13 bases between. Germline lookup yields CDR1 SGHRS and CDR2 YFSETQ. This CDR3 has 14 residues. The CDR3 region has the DNA TGCGCCAGCAGCTTCCGCAGTAACTCGGAGACCCAGTACTTC. This gives the protein CASSFRSNSETQYF.